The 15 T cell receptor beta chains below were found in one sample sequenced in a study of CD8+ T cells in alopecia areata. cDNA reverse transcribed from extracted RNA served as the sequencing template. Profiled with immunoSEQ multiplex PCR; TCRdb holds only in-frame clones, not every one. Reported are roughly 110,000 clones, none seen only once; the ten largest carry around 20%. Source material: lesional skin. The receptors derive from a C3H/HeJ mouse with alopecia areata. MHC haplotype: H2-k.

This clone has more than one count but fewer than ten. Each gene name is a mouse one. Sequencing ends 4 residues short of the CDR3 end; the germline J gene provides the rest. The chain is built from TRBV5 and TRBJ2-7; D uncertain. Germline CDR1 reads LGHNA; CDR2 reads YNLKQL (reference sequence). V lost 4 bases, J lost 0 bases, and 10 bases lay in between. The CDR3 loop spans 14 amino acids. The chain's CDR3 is CASSPRQDSYEQYF. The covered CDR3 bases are TGTGCCAGCAGCCCCCGACAAGACTCCTAT.

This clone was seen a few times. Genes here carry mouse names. CDR3 sequence reads: CTCSADHRGQRNERLFF. CDR3 DNA (partial): TGCACCTGCAGTGCAGATCACAGGGGGCAAAGGAACGAA. The chain recombines TRBV1 with TRBJ1-4, with TRBD1 matching over 9 bases. The CDR3 is cut off 4 residues early in the read; its end comes from the germline J gene. Per the germline V gene, CDR1 is NSQYPW and CDR2 is LRSPGD (reference sequence). The CDR3 length is 17 residues. The junction had 7 bases not matched to a gene; V was cut back by 0 bases and J by 5 bases.

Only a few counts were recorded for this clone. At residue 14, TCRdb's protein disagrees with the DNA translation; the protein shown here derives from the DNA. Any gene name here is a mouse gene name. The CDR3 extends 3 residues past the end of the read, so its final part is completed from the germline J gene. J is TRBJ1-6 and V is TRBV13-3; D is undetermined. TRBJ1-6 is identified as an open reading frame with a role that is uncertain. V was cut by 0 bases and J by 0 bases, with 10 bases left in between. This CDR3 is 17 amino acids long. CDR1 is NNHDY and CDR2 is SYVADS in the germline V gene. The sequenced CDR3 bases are TGTGCCAGCAGTGATGCCAGGAGCGATTCCTATAATTCGCCC. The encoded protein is CASSDARSDSYNSP. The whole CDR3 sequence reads CASSDARSDSYNSPLYF.

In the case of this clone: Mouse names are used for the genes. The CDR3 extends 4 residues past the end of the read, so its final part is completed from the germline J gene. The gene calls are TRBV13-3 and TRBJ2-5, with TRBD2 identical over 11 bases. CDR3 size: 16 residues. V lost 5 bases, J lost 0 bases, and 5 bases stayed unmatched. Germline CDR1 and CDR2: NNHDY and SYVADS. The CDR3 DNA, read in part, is TGTGCCAGCAGGACTGGGGGGGTCTTTAACCAAGAC. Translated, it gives CASRTGGVFNQD. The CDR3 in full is CASRTGGVFNQDTQYF.

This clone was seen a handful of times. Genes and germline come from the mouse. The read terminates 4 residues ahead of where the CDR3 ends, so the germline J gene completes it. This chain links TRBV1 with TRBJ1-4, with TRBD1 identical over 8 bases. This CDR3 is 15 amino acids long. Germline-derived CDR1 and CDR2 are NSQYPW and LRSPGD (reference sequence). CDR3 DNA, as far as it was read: TGCACCTGCAGTGCAGACCCAGGGGGCGGCGAA. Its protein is CTCSADPGGGE. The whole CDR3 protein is CTCSADPGGGERLFF. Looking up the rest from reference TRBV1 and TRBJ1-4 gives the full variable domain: VTLLEQNPRWRLVPRGQAVNLRCILKNSQYPWMSWYQQDLQKQLQWLFTLRSPGDKEVKSLPGADYLATRVTDTELRLQVANMSQGRTLYCTCSADPGGGERLFFGHGTKLSVL.

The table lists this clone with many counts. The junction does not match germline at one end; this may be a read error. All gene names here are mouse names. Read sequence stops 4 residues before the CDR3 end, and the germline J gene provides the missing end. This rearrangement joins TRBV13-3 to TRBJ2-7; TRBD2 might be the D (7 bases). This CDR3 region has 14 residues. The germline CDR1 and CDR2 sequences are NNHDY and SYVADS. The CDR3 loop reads CASSAVGGSHEQYF. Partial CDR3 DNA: TGTGCCAGCAGTGCTGTGGGGGGCTCCCAT.

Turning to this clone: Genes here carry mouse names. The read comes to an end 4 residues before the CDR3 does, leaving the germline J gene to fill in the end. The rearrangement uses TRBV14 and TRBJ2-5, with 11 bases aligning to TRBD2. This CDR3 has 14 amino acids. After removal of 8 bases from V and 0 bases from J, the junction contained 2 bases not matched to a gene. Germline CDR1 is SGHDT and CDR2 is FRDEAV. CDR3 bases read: TGTGCCAGTAGGACTGGGGGGAACCAAGAC. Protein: CASRTGGNQD. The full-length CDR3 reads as CASRTGGNQDTQYF.

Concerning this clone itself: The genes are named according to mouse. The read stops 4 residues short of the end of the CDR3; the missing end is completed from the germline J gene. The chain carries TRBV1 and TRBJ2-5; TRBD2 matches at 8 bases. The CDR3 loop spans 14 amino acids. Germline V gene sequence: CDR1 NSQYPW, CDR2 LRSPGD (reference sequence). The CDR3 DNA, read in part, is TGCACCTGCAGGGCCGGGACTGGCGAAGAC. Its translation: CTCRAGTGED. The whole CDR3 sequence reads CTCRAGTGEDTQYF.

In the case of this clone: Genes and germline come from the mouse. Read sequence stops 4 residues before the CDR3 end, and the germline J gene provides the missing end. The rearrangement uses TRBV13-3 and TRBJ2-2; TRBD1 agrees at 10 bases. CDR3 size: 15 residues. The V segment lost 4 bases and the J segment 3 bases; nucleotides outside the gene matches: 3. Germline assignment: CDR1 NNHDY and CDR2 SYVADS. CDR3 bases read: TGTGCCAGCAGTTGGGACAGGGGTTACACCGGG. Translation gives CASSWDRGYTG. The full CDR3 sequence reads CASSWDRGYTGQLYF.

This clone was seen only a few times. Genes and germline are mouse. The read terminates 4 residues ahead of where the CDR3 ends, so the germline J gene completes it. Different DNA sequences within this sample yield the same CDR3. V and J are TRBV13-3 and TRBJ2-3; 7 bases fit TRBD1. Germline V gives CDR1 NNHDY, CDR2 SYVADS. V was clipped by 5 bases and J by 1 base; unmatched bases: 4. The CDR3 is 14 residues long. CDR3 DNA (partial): TGTGCCAGCAGCCCTGACAGGGGTGCAGAA. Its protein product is CASSPDRGAE. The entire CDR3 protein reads CASSPDRGAETLYF.

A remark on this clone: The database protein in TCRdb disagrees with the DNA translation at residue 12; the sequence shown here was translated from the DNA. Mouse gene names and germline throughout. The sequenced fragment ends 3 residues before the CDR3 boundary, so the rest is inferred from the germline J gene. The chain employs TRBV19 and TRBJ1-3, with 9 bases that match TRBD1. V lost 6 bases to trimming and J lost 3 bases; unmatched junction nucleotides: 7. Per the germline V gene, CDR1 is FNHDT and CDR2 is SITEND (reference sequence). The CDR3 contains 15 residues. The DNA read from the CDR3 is TGTGCCAGCACCCCGGACAGGGGAGGTGGAAATACG. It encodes CASTPDRGGGNT. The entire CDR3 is CASTPDRGGGNTLYF.

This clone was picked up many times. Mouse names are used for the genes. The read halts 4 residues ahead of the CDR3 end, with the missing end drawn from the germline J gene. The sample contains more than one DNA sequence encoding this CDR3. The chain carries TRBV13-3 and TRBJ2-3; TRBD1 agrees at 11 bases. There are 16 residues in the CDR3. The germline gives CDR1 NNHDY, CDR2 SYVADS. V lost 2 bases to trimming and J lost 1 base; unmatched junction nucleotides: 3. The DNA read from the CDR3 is TGTGCCAGCAGTGAGGGGACAGGGGGTCGTGCAGAA. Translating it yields CASSEGTGGRAE. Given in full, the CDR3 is CASSEGTGGRAETLYF.

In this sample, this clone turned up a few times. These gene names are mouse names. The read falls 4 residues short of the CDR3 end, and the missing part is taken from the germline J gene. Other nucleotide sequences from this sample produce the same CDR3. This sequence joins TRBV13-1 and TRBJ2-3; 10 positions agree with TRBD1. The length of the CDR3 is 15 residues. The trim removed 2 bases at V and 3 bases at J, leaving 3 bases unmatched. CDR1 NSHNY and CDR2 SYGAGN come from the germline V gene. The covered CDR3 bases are TGTGCCAGCAGTGACCGGGACAGGGGCGCAGAA. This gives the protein CASSDRDRGAE. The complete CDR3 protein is CASSDRDRGAETLYF.

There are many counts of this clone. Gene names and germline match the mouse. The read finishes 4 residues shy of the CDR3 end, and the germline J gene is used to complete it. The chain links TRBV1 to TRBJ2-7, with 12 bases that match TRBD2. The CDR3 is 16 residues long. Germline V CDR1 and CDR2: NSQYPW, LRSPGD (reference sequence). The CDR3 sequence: CTCSADPDWGGYEQYF. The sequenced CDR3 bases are TGCACCTGCAGTGCAGATCCGGACTGGGGGGGGTAT.

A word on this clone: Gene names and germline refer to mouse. The CDR3 DNA, read in part, is TGTGCCAGCAGTGACTGGGGGGTTAAC. It is translated as CASSDWGVN. Given in full, the CDR3 is CASSDWGVNTLYF. The chain couples TRBV13-3 to TRBJ2-4; 8 bases are a match to TRBD2. The sequence runs out 4 residues before the end of the CDR3; the remainder is reconstructed from the germline J gene. The CDR3 covers 13 residues. Germline V gene lookup returns CDR1 NNHDY and CDR2 SYVADS. Full variable domain (outside the CDR3, taken from reference TRBV13-3 and TRBJ2-4): EAAVTQSPRSKVAVTGGKVTLSCHQTNNHDYMYWYRQDTGHGLRLIHYSYVADSTEKGDIPDGYKASRPSQENFSLILELASLSQTAVYFCASSDWGVNTLYFGAGTRLSVL.